These 5 T cell receptor beta chains share one sample of origin, sequenced in a study of CD8 T cells in ankylosing spondylitis (dated by TCRdb to the late 2010s). The library was built by means of 5' RACE. Sequencing used an Illumina HiSeq 2500. TCRdb took the public reads, trimmed them with fastp at Q25, ran MiXCR for clone calling and kept in-frame beta chains. Duplicate CDR3 protein sequences are folded into a single record with the most common DNA and genes. The sample table records 700,000 to 850,000 distinct CDR3 sequences; roughly 12% of these occur just once. Together, the top ten hold about 0.5% of the sample. What the study reported, not specific to this receptor: A TCR beta motif made up of several highly homologous amino acid variants appeared to be characteristic of blood from ankylosing spondylitis patients.

These receptors lack a known antigen. Material: blood, either unsorted or a sorted T cell fraction (not recorded which). The source is a male donor with ankylosing spondylitis.

The table lists this clonotype with a few counts. The rearrangement links TRBV20-1 to TRBJ2-3, with 14 bases that match TRBD2. Germline V gene lookup returns CDR1 DFQATT and CDR2 SNEGSKA (reference sequence). V was clipped by 5 bases and J by 0 bases; unmatched bases: 7. This CDR3 contains 17 residues. The DNA for the CDR3 is TGCAGTGCTTCCGGGACTAGCGGGGGACCTAGCACAGATACGCAGTATTTT. Protein sequence: CSASGTSGGPSTDTQYF.

This clonotype was observed a few times. V gene TRBV9 combines with J gene TRBJ2-4; no definite D call. Between the trimmed V and J ends, which lost 2 bases and 0 bases, there was a span of 12 bases. This CDR3 contains 16 residues. The germline V gene has CDR1 SGDLS and CDR2 YYNGEE. Here the CDR3 DNA reads TGTGCCAGCAGCGTGGGCAGTTCCTTAGCCAAAAACATTCAGTACTTC. Residues: CASSVGSSLAKNIQYF.

This clonotype has a handful of counts. The chain has TRBV20-1 and TRBJ1-2, with unresolved D. V lost 6 bases to trimming and J lost 1 base, with 12 bases between them. Germline V gene lookup returns CDR1 DFQATT and CDR2 SNEGSKA (reference sequence). The CDR3 is 13 amino acids. CDR3 amino acids: CSASRGVNYGYTF. CDR3 in DNA: TGCAGTGCCTCACGGGGAGTTAACTATGGCTACACCTTC.

The table lists this clonotype with a count of one. The J gene is TRBJ2-7, the V gene TRBV20-1; D is undetermined. The CDR3 covers 12 residues. Germline-derived CDR1 and CDR2 are DFQATT and SNEGSKA (reference sequence). V lost 6 bases and J 5 bases, leaving 14 bases between the germline ends. CDR3 sequence reads: CSAASFLDEQYF. The DNA of the CDR3 is TGCAGTGCCGCCAGTTTCTTGGACGAGCAGTACTTC.

This clonotype was counted between two and nine times. The chain is built from TRBV20-1 and TRBJ1-5; TRBD1 matches at 10 bases. CDR3 size: 15 residues. In germline, CDR1 is DFQATT, CDR2 SNEGSKA (reference sequence). With V trimmed by 2 bases and J by 5 bases, 6 bases remained unmatched. CDR3 in DNA: TGCAGTGCTAGACGCTGGACAGGGGGAGATCAGCCCCAGCATTTT. Residues: CSARRWTGGDQPQHF.